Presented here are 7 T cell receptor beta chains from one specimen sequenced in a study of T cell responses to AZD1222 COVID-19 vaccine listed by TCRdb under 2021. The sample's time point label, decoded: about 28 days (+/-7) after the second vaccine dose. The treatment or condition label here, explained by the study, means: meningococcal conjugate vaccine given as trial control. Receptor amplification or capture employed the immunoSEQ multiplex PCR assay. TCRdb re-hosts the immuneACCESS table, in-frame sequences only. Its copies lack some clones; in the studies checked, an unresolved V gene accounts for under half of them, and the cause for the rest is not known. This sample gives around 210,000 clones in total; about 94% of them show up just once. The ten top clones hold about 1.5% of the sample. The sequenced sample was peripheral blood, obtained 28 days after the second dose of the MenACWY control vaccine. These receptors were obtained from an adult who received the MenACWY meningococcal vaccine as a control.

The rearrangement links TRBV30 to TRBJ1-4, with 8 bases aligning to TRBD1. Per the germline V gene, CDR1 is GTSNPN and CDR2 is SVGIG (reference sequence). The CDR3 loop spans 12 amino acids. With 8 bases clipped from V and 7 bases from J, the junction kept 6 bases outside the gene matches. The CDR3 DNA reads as TGTGCCGGACAGGGTCGGAGTGAAAAACTGTTTTTT. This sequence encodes CAGQGRSEKLFF.

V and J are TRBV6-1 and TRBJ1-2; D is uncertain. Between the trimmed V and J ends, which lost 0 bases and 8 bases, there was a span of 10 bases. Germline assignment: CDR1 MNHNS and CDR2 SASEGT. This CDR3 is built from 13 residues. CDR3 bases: TGTGCCAGCAGTGAAGCGCTGGTTGAAGGCTACACCTTC. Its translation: CASSEALVEGYTF.

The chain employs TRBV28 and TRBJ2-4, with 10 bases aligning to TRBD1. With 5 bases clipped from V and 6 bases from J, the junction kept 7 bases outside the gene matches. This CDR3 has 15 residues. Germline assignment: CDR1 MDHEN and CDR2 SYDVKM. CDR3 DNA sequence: TGTGCCAGCAGTCTACAGGACAGGGGGAGAAACATTCAGTACTTC. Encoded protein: CASSLQDRGRNIQYF. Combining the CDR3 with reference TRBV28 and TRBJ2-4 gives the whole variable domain DVKVTQSSRYLVKRTGEKVFLECVQDMDHENMFWYRQDPGLGLRLIYFSYDVKMKEKGDIPEGYSVSREKKERFSLILESASTNQTSMYLCASSLQDRGRNIQYFGAGTRLSVL.

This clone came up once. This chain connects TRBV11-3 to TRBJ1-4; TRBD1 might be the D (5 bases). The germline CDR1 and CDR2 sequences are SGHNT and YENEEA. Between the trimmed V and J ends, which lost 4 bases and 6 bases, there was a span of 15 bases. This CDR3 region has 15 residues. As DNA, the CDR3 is TGTGCCAGCAGCTCCCAGGGCAATTGGGATGAAAAACTGTTTTTT. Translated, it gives CASSSQGNWDEKLFF.

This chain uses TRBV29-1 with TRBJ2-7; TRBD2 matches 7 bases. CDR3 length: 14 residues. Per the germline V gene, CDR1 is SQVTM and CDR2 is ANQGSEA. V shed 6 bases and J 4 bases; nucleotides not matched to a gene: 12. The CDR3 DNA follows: TGCAGCGTGGAGGTGCCAGGGAGGGGATACGAGCAGTACTTC. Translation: CSVEVPGRGYEQYF.

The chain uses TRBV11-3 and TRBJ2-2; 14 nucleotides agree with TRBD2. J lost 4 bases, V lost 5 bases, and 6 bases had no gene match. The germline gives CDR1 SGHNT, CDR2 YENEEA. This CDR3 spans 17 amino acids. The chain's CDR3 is CASSPYGTSGSTGELFF. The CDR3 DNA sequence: TGTGCCAGCAGCCCCTATGGGACTAGCGGGAGCACCGGGGAGCTGTTTTTT.

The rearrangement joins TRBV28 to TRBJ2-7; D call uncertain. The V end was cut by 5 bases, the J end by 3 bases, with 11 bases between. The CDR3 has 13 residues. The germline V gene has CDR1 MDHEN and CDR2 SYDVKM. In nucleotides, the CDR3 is TGTGCCAGCAGTCCTGGGAATTACTACGAGCAGTACTTC. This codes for CASSPGNYYEQYF. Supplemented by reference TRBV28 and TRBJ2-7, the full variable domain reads DVKVTQSSRYLVKRTGEKVFLECVQDMDHENMFWYRQDPGLGLRLIYFSYDVKMKEKGDIPEGYSVSREKKERFSLILESASTNQTSMYLCASSPGNYYEQYFGPGTRLTVT.